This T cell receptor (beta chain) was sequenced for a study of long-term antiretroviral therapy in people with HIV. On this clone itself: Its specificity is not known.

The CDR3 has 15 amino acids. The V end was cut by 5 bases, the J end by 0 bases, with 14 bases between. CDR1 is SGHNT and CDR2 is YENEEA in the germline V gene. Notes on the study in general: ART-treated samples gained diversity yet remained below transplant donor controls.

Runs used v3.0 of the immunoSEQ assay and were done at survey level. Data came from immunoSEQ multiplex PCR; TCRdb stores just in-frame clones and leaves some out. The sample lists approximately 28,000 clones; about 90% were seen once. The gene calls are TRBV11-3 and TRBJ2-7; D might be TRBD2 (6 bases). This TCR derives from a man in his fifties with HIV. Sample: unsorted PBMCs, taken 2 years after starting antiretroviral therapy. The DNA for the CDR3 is TGTGCCAGCAGCCTGGGCGGGGCACTCTCCTACGAGCAGTACTTC. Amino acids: CASSLGGALSYEQYF.